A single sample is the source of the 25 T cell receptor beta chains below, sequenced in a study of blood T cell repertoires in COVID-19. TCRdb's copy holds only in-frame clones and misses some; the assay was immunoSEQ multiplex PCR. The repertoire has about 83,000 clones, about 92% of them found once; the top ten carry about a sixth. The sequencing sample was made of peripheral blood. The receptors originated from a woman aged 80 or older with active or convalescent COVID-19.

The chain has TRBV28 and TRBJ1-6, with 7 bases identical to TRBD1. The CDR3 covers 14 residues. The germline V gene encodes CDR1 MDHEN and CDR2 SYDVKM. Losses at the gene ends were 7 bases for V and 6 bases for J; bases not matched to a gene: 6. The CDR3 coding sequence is TGTGCCAGCACAAGGGGGCTCTCTAATTCACCCCTCCACTTT. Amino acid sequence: CASTRGLSNSPLHF.

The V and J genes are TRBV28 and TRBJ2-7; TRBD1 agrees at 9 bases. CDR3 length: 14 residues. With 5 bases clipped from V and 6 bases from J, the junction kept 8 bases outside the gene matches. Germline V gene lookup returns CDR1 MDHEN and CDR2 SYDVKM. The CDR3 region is CASSPTGQGFEQYF. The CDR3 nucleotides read TGTGCCAGCAGTCCCACGGGACAGGGTTTCGAGCAGTACTTC.

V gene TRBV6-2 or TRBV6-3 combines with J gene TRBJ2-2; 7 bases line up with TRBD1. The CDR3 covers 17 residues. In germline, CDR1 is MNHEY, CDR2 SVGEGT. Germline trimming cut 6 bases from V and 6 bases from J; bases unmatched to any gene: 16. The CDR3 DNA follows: TGTGCCAGCAGCCATCCCCCAACAGGGGTGGAAGCCGGGGAGCTGTTTTTT. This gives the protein CASSHPPTGVEAGELFF.

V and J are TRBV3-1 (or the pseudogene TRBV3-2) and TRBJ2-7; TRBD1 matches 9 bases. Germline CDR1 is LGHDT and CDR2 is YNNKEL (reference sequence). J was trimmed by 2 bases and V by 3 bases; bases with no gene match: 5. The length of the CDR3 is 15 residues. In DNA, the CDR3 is TGTGCCAGCAGCCAGTCGACAGGGGGACCCTACGAGCAGTACTTC. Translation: CASSQSTGGPYEQYF.

This chain's CDR3 is CASRPTPRDSKNIQYF. DNA of the CDR3: TGTGCCAGCAGGCCTACCCCCCGGGACAGCAAAAACATTCAGTACTTC. The chain has TRBV27 and TRBJ2-4; 7 bases line up with TRBD1. The germline CDR1 and CDR2 sequences are MNHEY and SMNVEV (reference sequence). This CDR3 is built from 16 residues. The V and J ends lost 6 bases and 3 bases, in that order; junction bases with no gene match: 11.

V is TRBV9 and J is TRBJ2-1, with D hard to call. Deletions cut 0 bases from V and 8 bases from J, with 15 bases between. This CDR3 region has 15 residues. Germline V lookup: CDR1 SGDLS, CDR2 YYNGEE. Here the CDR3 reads CASSVAGTPWDEQFF. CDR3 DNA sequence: TGTGCCAGCAGCGTAGCGGGTACCCCTTGGGATGAGCAGTTCTTC. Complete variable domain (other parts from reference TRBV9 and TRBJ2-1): DSGVTQTPKHLITATGQRVTLRCSPRSGDLSVYWYQQSLDQGLQFLIQYYNGEERAKGNILERFSAQQFPDLHSELNLSSLELGDSALYFCASSVAGTPWDEQFFGPGTRLTVL.

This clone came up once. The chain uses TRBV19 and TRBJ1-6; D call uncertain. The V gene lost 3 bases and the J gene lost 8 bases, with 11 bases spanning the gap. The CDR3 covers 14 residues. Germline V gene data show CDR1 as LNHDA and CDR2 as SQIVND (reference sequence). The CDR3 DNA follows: TGTGCCAGTAGTATCGACCCGGGATATTCACCCCTCCACTTT. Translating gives CASSIDPGYSPLHF.

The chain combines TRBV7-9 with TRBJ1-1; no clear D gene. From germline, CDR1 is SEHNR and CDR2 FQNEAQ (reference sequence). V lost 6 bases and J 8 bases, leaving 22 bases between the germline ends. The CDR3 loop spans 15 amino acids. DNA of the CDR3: TGTGCCAGCAGGGCTCTGGGCAGGCCTGATCCGGAAGCTTTCTTT. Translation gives CASRALGRPDPEAFF. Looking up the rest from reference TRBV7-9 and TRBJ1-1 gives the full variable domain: DTGVSQNPRHKITKRGQNVTFRCDPISEHNRLYWYRQTLGQGPEFLTYFQNEAQLEKSRLLSDRFSAERPKGSFSTLEIQRTEQGDSAMYLCASRALGRPDPEAFFGQGTRLTVV.

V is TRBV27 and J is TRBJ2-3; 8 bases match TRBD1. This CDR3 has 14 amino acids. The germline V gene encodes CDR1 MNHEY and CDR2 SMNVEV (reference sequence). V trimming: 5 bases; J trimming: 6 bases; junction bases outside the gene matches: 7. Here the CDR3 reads CASSTQGAGDTQYF. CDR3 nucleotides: TGTGCCAGCAGTACTCAGGGGGCCGGGGATACGCAGTATTTT.

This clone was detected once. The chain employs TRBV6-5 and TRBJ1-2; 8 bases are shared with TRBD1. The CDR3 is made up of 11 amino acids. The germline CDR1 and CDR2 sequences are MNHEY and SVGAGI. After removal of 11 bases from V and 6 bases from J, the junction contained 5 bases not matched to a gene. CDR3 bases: TGTGCCGCCGGACAGGGAGATGGCTACACCTTC. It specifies CAAGQGDGYTF.

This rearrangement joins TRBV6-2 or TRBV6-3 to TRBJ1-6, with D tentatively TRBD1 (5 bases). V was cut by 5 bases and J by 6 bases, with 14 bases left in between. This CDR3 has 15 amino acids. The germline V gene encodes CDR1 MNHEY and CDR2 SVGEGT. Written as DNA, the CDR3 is TGTGCCAGCAGTCTGCAGCTCGGGGGTAATTCACCCCTCCACTTT. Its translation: CASSLQLGGNSPLHF.

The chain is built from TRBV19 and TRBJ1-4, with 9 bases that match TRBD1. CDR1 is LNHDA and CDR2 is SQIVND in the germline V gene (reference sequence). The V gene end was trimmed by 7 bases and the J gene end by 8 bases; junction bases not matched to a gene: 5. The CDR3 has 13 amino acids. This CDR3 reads CASTRTGAEKLFF. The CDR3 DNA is TGTGCCAGTACAAGGACAGGGGCCGAAAAACTGTTTTTT.

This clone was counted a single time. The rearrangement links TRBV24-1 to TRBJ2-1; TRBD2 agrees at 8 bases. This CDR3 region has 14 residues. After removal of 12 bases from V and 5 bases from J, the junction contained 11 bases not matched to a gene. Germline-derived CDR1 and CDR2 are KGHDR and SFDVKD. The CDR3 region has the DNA TGTGCCGCCGCTAGCGGGTTAGGGCACAATGAGCAGTTCTTC. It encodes CAAASGLGHNEQFF.

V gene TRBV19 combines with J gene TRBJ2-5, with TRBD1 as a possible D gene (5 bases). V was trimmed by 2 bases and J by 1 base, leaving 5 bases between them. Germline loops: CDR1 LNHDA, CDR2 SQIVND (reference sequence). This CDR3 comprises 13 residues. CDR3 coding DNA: TGTGCCAGTAGTATACAGGGCCAAGAGACCCAGTACTTC. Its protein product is CASSIQGQETQYF.

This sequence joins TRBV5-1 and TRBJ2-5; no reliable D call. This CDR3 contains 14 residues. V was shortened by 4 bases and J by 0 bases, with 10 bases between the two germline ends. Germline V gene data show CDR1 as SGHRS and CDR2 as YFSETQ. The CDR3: CASSPLGHQETQYF. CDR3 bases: TGCGCCAGCAGCCCCCTTGGGCACCAAGAGACCCAGTACTTC.

The DNA of the CDR3 is TGTGCCTGGAGTGTTAGTGGAAACACCATATATTTT. Its protein is CAWSVSGNTIYF. The genes are TRBV30 and TRBJ1-3; no reliable D call. The CDR3 is 12 residues long. V was trimmed by 0 bases and J by 3 bases, leaving 3 bases between them. Germline V gives CDR1 GTSNPN, CDR2 SVGIG (reference sequence).

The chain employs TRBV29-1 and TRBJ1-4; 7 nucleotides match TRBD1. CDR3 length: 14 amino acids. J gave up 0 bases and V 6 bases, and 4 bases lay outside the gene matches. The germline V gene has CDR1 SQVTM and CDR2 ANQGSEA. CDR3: CSVTGKPTNEKLFF. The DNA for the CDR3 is TGCAGCGTGACAGGGAAACCAACTAATGAAAAACTGTTTTTT.

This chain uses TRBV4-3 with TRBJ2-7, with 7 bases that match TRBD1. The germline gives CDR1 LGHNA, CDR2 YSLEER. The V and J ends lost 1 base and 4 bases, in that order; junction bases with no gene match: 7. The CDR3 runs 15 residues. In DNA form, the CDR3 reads TGCGCCAGCAGCCAAGCCCCGGACAGGATATACGAGCAGTACTTC. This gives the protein CASSQAPDRIYEQYF.

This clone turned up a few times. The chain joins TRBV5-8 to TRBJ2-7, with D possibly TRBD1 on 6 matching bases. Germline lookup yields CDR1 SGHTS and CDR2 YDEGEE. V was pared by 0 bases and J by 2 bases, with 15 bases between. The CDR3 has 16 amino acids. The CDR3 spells CASSLAGTGFPYEQYF. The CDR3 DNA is TGTGCCAGCAGCTTGGCCGGTACAGGGTTCCCCTACGAGCAGTACTTC.

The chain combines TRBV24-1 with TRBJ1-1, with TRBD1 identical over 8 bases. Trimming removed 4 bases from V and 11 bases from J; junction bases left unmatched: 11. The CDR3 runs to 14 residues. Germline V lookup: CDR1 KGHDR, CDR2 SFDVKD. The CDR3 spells CATSEPQGAMAAFF. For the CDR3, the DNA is TGTGCCACCAGTGAACCCCAGGGGGCCATGGCCGCTTTCTTT.

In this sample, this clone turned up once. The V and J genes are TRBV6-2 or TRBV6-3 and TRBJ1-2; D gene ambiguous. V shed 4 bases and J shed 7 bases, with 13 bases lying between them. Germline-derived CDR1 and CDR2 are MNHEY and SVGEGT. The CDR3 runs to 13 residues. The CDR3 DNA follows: TGTGCCAGCAGTTCCCCCCCCGGGGTTGGCTACACCTTC. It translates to CASSSPPGVGYTF.

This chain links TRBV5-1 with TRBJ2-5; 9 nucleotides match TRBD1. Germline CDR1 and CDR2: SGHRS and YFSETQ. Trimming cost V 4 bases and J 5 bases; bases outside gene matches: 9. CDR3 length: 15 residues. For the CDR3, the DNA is TGCGCCAGCAGCCCAAAACAGGGGGCGCCGGAGACCCAGTACTTC. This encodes CASSPKQGAPETQYF. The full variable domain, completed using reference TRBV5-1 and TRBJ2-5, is KAGVTQTPRYLIKTRGQQVTLSCSPISGHRSVSWYQQTPGQGLQFLFEYFSETQRNKGNFPGRFSGRQFSNSRSEMNVSTLELGDSALYLCASSPKQGAPETQYFGPGTRLLVL.

This CDR3 is CASIRDAQPQHF. The DNA of the CDR3 is TGCGCCAGCATTAGAGATGCTCAGCCCCAGCATTTT. This chain links TRBV10-1 with TRBJ1-5; D is unresolved. The CDR3 consists of 12 residues. Germline V gives CDR1 WNHNN, CDR2 SYGVQD (reference sequence). Trimming removed 7 bases from V and 6 bases from J, with 10 bases in between.

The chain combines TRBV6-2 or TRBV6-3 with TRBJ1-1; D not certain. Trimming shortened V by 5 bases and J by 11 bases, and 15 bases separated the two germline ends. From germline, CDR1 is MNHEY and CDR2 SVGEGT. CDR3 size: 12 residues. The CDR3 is CASSSIPRRAFF. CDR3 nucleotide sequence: TGTGCCAGCAGTAGTATTCCCAGGAGGGCTTTCTTT.

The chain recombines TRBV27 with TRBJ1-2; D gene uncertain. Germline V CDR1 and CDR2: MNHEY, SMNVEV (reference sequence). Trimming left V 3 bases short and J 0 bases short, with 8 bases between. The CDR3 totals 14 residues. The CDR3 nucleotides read TGTGCCAGCAGTTTGGCCGGGGCTAACTATGGCTACACCTTC. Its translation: CASSLAGANYGYTF.